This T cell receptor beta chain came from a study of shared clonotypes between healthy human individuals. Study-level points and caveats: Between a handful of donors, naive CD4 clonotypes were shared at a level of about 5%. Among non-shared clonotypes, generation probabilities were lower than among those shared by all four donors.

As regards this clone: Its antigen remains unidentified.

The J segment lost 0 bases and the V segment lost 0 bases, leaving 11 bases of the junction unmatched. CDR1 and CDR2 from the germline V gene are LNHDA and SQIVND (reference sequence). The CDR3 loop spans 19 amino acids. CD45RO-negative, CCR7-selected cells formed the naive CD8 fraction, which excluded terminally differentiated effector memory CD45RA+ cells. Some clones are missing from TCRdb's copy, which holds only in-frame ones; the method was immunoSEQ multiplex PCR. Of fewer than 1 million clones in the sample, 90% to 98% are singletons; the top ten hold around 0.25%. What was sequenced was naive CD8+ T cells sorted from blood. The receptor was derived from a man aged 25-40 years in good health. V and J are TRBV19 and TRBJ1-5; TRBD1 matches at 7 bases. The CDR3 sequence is CASSIDFLDRTYSNQPQHF. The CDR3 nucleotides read TGTGCCAGTAGTATAGACTTCTTGGACAGGACGTATAGCAATCAGCCCCAGCATTTT.